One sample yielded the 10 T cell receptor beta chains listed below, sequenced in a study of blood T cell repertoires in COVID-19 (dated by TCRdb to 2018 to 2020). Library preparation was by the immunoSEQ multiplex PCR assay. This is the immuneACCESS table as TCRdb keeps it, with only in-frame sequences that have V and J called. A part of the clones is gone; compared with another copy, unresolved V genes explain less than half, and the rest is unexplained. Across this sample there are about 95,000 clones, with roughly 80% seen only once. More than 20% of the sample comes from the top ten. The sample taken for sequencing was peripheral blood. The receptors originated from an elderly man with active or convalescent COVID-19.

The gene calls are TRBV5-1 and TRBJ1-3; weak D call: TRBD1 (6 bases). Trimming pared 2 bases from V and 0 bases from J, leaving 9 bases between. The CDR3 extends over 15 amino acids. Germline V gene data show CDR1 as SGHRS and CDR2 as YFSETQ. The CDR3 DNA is TGCGCCAGCAGCTTACAGGGTTTCTCTGGAAACACCATATATTTT. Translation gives CASSLQGFSGNTIYF. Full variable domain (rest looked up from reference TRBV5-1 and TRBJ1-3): KAGVTQTPRYLIKTRGQQVTLSCSPISGHRSVSWYQQTPGQGLQFLFEYFSETQRNKGNFPGRFSGRQFSNSRSEMNVSTLELGDSALYLCASSLQGFSGNTIYFGEGSWLTVV.

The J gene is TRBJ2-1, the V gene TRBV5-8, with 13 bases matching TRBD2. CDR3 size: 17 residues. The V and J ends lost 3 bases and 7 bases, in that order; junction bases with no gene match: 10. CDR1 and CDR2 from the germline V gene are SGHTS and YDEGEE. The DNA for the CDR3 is TGTGCCAGCAGCTCAACGATGGGACTAGCGGGGTTGAATGAGCAGTTCTTC. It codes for CASSSTMGLAGLNEQFF. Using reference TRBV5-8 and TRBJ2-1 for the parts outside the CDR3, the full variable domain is EAGVTQSPTHLIKTRGQQATLRCSPISGHTSVYWYQQALGLGLQFLLWYDEGEERNRGNFPPRFSGRQFPNYSSELNVNALELEDSALYLCASSSTMGLAGLNEQFFGPGTRLTVL.

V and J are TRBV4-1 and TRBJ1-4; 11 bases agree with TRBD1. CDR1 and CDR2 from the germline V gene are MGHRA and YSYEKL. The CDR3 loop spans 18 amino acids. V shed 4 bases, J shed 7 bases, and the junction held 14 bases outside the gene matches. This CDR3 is CASSLAGTGGSGGEKLFF. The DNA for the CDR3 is TGCGCCAGCAGCCTTGCCGGGACAGGGGGATCTGGAGGTGAAAAACTGTTTTTT.

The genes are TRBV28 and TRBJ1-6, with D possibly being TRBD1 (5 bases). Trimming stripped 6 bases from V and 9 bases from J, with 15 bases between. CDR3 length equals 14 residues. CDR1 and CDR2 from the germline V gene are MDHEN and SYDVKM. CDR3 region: CASRGGPTRSPLHF. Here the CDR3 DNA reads TGTGCCAGCAGGGGGGGACCCACTCGTTCACCCCTCCACTTT.

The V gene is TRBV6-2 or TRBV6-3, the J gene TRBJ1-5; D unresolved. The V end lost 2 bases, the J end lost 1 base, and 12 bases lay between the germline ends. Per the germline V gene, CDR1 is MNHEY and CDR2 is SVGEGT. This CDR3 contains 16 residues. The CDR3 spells CASSYRVGSSNQPQHF. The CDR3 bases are TGTGCCAGCAGTTACCGGGTGGGTTCCAGCAATCAGCCCCAGCATTTT.

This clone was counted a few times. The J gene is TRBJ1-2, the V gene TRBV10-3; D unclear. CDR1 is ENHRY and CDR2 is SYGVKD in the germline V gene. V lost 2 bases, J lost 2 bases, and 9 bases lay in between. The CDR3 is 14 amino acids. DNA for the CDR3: TGTGCCATCAGTGAGCGAATCGCGAACTATGGCTACACCTTC. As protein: CAISERIANYGYTF.

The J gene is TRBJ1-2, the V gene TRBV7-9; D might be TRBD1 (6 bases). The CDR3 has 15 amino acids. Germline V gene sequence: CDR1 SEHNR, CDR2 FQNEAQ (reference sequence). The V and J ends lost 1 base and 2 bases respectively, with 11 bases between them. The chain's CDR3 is CASSLVGAGNYGYTF. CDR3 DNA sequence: TGTGCCAGCAGCTTAGTGGGGGCAGGGAACTATGGCTACACCTTC.

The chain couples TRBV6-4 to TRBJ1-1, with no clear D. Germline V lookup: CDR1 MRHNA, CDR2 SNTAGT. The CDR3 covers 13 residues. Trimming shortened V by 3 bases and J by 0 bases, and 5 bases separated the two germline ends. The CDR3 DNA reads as TGTGCCAGCAGTGAAGAGCTGAACACTGAAGCTTTCTTT. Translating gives CASSEELNTEAFF.

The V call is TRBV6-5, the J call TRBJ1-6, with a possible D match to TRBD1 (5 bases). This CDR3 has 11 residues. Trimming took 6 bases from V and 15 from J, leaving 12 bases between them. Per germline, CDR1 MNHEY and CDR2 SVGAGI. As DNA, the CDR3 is TGTGCCAGCAGACTCGGGGGTAGCCTCCACTTT. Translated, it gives CASRLGGSLHF.

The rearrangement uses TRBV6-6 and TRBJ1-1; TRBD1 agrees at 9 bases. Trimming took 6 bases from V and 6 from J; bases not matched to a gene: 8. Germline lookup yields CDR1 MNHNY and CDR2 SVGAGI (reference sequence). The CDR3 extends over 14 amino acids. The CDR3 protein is CASSGGQGIPEAFF. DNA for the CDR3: TGTGCCAGCAGCGGTGGACAGGGGATCCCTGAAGCTTTCTTT.